The sequence of this TCR beta chain was determined in a study of regulatory T cells in long-lasting Graves disease. Germline V gene sequence: CDR1 ENHRY, CDR2 SYGVKD. The CDR3 totals 14 residues. The V segment lost 8 bases and the J segment 3 bases; nucleotides outside the gene matches: 8. Time point noted: newly diagnosed GD, antithyroid drugs for less than 3 months. The TCR library was prepared using RNA isolated from PBMCs. In this sample, this clonotype turned up many times. In building TCR beta libraries, iRepertoire HTBI primers were used together with Arm-PCR of CDR3 regions. TCRdb used MiXCR to reprocess the multiplex PCR reads, holding one entry per CDR3 protein. Among around 460,000 distinct CDR3 sequences listed, approximately 14% were seen once. The same data also contributed to another study, on T cells in Graves' hyperthyroidism and ophthalmopathy.

Sequences were derived from peripheral blood mononuclear cells (PBMCs), sampled at new diagnosis, from a patient treated with antithyroid drugs. This sequence joins TRBV10-3 and TRBJ2-7; 9 bases match TRBD1. The source of this sequence is a woman between 45 and 60 years old with Graves disease. CDR3 bases: TGTGCCATCGGAAAGGGACAGGGCGGCTACGAGCAGTACTTC. This encodes CAIGKGQGGYEQYF.